This T cell receptor beta chain was obtained from a study of blood T cells in healthy people across ages. The overall study: The template switching approach captured approximately one barcoded beta molecule for every two T cells.

Trimming shortened V by 2 bases and J by 1 base, and 17 bases separated the two germline ends. The CDR3 has 17 amino acids. Germline V CDR1 and CDR2: MNHEY, SVGAGI. With a J-beta primer mix and a sample-barcoded 5' primer, a second PCR ran roughly 6 to 12 cycles. TCRdb re-called the 5' RACE reads through MiXCR, storing one row per CDR3 protein. The table has approximately 1.5 million distinct CDR3 sequences, around 40% seen once. Sequencing was carried out using blood. V usage is TRBV6-5 and J usage is TRBJ1-1, with D maybe TRBD1 (5 bases). The TCR comes from a woman younger than 30 in good health. This chain's CDR3 is CASSYQTLGQGNTEAFF. The CDR3 bases are TGTGCCAGCAGTTACCAAACGCTAGGGCAGGGGAACACTGAAGCTTTCTTT.